This T cell receptor (beta chain) was recorded in a study of human thymus T cells. CDR1 and CDR2 from the germline V gene are SGHDN and FVKESK. V lost 1 base, J lost 3 bases, and 13 bases lay in between. The CDR3 loop spans 15 amino acids. Only in-frame clones appear in the TCRdb table, and some are missing; sequencing was by immunoSEQ multiplex PCR. The sample lists about 78,000 clones; just over 95% were seen once. Notes on the study in general: Apparent skewing of V and J gene usage characterized both thymic and blood repertoires. Among unrelated individuals, related research reported thymic repertoires that overlapped highly.

Worth noting for this clone: What it binds is unknown.

Resections obtained during corrective heart surgery supplied the thymus tissue. The donors were infants in Finland with congenital heart defects, otherwise immunologically healthy. This TCR derives from a boy younger than two with a congenital heart defect but otherwise immunologically healthy. The chain is built from TRBV14 and TRBJ2-7; D may be TRBD1 or TRBD2 (6 bases each). Sequencing was done on a sample of thymus tissue. The CDR3 DNA reads as TGTGCCAGCAGCCAAGGGGGGCGGGATAACTACGAGCAGTACTTC. It yields the protein CASSQGGRDNYEQYF.